This T cell receptor (beta chain) was recorded in a study of cytomegalovirus exposure and HLA in healthy donors. Findings and caveats of the study: Cytomegalovirus status was reportedly diagnosed by the classifier with high specificity and sensitivity.

In the case of this clone: What it binds is unknown.

Assay: immunoSEQ multiplex PCR; the TCRdb copy retains only in-frame clones and omits some. The sample lists fewer than 250,000 clones, about 86% occurring once. Between the trimmed V and J ends, which lost 5 bases and 3 bases, there was a span of 14 bases. Germline V gene lookup returns CDR1 SGHVS and CDR2 FNYEAQ. The CDR3 is 14 amino acids. The clonotype was recovered from a man between 18 and 35 years old in good health and CMV-seronegative. The sequenced sample consisted of PBMCs. The chain couples TRBV7-6 to TRBJ2-7; D may be TRBD2 (6 bases). The CDR3 coding sequence is TGTGCCAGCAGCCTCTCTAGCGCCGACTACGAGCAGTACTTC. Protein: CASSLSSADYEQYF.